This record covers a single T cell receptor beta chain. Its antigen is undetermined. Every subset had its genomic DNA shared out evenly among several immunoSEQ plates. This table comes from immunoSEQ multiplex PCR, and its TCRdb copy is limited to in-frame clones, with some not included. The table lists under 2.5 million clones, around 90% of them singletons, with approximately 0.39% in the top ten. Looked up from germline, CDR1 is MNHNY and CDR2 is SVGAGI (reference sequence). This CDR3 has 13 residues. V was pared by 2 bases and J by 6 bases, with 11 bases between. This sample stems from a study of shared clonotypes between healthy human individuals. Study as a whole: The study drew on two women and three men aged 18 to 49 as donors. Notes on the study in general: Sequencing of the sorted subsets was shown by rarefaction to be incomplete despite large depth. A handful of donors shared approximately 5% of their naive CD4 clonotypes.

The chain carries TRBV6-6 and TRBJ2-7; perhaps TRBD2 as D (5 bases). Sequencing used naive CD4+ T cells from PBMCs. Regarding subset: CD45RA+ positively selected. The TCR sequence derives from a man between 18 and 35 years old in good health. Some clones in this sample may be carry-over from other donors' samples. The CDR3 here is CASSYTSSSEQYF. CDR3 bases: TGTGCCAGCAGTTACACTTCTAGCTCCGAGCAGTACTTC.